This T cell receptor beta chain originates from a study of T-cell memory formation after mild COVID-19. This clonotype was recorded a few times. The CDR3 spans 11 residues. The germline V and J ends were trimmed by 2 bases and 10 bases, with 9 bases remaining between them. In germline, CDR1 is WSHSY, CDR2 SAAADI. TCRdb reanalysed the 5' RACE reads using MiXCR and keeps one entry per CDR3 protein. The sample has 550,000 to 650,000 distinct CDR3 sequences; around 16% are singletons. The origin of this receptor is an adult woman who had mild COVID-19 (a few samples of this study predate the infection). Cell type and time point are not known. Sequenced material: PBMCs or a T cell subset sorted from them (not recorded which). The chain links TRBV10-2 to TRBJ2-7; no firm D call. In nucleotides, the CDR3 is TGCGCCAGCAGTGAGATGGGTTTTCAGTACTTC. Amino acid sequence: CASSEMGFQYF.